This T cell receptor (beta chain) was identified during a study of blood T cell repertoires in COVID-19. About the research overall: Acute and convalescent COVID-19 specimens originated in the United States, Italy and Spain.

The authors' processing: Reference gene primer amplification gave estimated nucleated cell counts. Sequencing used immunoSEQ multiplex PCR; TCRdb keeps in-frame clones, though not all of them. For V, J and clone size, that table is used; D and trimming come from the DNA. The sample contains under 350,000 clones, roughly 90% of which appear only once. V was pared by 5 bases and J by 5 bases, with 15 bases between. This CDR3 is built from 14 residues. The germline V gene has CDR1 WSHSY and CDR2 SAAADI. The sample was peripheral blood. The receptor was isolated from a man aged 45-65 years with acute or convalescent COVID-19. This sequence joins TRBV10-2 and TRBJ2-5; no reliable D call. CDR3 coding DNA: TGCGCCAGCAGTCAAGGCGGCAGACTGGAGACCCAGTACTTC. It yields the protein CASSQGGRLETQYF.